The clone carrying this T cell receptor beta chain showed up many times. Germline lookup yields CDR1 SNHLY and CDR2 FYNNEI. This CDR3 is 13 amino acids long. V gave up 4 bases and J gave up 4 bases, with 10 bases separating them. This sample was taken from a study of T cells in Graves' hyperthyroidism and ophthalmopathy. Amplified TCR beta CDR3 regions came from RNA transcripts. The primer set for the first-round RT-PCR of the TCR CDR3 was HTBI. MiXCR, run by TCRdb on the multiplex PCR reads, gives a single entry per CDR3 protein. The table has more than 350,000 distinct CDR3 sequences, around 15% seen once.

Sequencing was carried out using blood. The genes are TRBV2 and TRBJ1-1, with D unclear. This TCR was sampled from a woman aged 55 to 70 with Graves' ophthalmopathy. Written as DNA, the CDR3 is TGTGCCAGCAGTGCTCCCCAACTCACTGAAGCTTTCTTT. Its translation: CASSAPQLTEAFF.